This TCR beta chain comes out of a study of blood T cell repertoires in COVID-19. The V end lost 5 bases, the J end lost 2 bases, and 14 bases lay between the germline ends. Per the germline V gene, CDR1 is SEHNR and CDR2 is FQNEAQ (reference sequence). The CDR3 is 15 residues long. Original methodology: Amplification of reference gene primers provided the estimated nucleated cell counts. Profiling relied on immunoSEQ multiplex PCR, and the TCRdb table lists in-frame clones only, not all of them. V and J calls and clone size come straight from that table; D and trimming were deduced from the DNA. The sample records just over 90,000 clones, 75% to 90% being singletons.

The specimen was peripheral blood. The sequence derives from a woman aged 80 or over with acute or convalescent COVID-19. The V gene is TRBV7-9, the J gene TRBJ2-3; D possibly corresponds to TRBD1 (6 bases). CDR3 bases: TGTGCCAGCAGCCGTAGGACAGACCCCACAGATACGCAGTATTTT. This translates into CASSRRTDPTDTQYF.